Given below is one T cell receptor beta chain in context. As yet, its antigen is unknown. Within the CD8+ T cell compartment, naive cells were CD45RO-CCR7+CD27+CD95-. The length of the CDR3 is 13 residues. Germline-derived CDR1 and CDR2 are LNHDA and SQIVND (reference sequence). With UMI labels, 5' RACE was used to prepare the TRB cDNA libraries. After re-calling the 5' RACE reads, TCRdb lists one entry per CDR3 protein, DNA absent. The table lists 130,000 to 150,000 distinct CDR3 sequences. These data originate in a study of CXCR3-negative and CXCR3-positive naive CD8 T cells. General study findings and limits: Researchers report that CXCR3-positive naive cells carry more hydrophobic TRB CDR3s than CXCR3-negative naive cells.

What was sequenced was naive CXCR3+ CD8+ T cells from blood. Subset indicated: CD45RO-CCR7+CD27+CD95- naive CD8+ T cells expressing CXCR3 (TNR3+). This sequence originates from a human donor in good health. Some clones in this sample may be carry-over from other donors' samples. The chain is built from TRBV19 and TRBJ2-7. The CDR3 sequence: CASSIGFSYEQYF.